Below, 30 T cell receptor beta chains from the same sample are listed, as sequenced in a study of blood T cell repertoires in COVID-19. Repertoires were generated with immunoSEQ multiplex PCR, while TCRdb's copy carries only in-frame clones and drops some. The repertoire holds 270,000 or so clones, with 86% as singletons. Sequencing was done on a sample of peripheral blood. These receptors came from a woman aged 30 to 39 with COVID-19, enrolled during active disease.

This clone was seen more than once but under ten times. The chain employs TRBV5-1 and TRBJ1-6, with D unresolved. This CDR3 comprises 15 residues. Germline loops: CDR1 SGHRS, CDR2 YFSETQ. V lost 0 bases to trimming and J lost 7 bases, with 11 bases between them. As DNA, the CDR3 is TGCGCCAGCAGCTTGGTAGCCGGTTTCAATTCACCCCTCCACTTT. Translated: CASSLVAGFNSPLHF.

V is TRBV6-5 and J is TRBJ2-5; TRBD2 is a possible D gene (6 bases). V lost 2 bases, J lost 4 bases, and 8 bases lay in between. The CDR3 covers 13 residues. Germline V gives CDR1 MNHEY, CDR2 SVGAGI. The CDR3 spells CASSYGGVETQYF. The CDR3 DNA is TGTGCCAGCAGTTACGGAGGGGTAGAGACCCAGTACTTC.

The chain employs TRBV6-4 and TRBJ2-2, with D tentatively TRBD2 (6 bases). The CDR3 is 13 residues long. From germline, CDR1 is MRHNA and CDR2 SNTAGT. V lost 6 bases to trimming and J lost 1 base, with 6 bases between them. The CDR3 DNA sequence: TGTGCCAGCAGGGAGGGGAACACCGGGGAGCTGTTTTTT. Translation: CASREGNTGELFF.

This chain connects TRBV7-6 to TRBJ2-7, with a tentative D call TRBD1 (6 bases). CDR3 size: 17 residues. Germline CDR1 reads SGHVS; CDR2 reads FNYEAQ. Trimming removed 4 bases at V and 2 bases at J, with 21 bases between. CDR3 loop: CASSSGPKGERAYEQYF. The CDR3 DNA sequence: TGTGCCAGCAGCTCCGGCCCTAAGGGGGAGAGGGCCTACGAGCAGTACTTC.

The chain recombines TRBV5-6 with TRBJ2-7; D is ambiguous. Trimming took off 2 bases at V and 6 bases at J, with 9 bases between the two ends. The CDR3 runs to 12 residues. Germline V gene sequence: CDR1 SGHDT, CDR2 YYEEEE. The CDR3 is CASSFVVSEQYF. The CDR3 region has the DNA TGTGCCAGCAGCTTCGTAGTGAGCGAGCAGTACTTC.

The chain couples TRBV29-1 to TRBJ1-2; weak D call: TRBD1 (5 bases). This CDR3 has 14 amino acids. Trimming cost V 3 bases and J 4 bases, with 15 bases left between them. CDR1 and CDR2 (germline): SQVTM, ANQGSEA. The DNA of the CDR3 is TGCAGCGTTGATGTGGCAGGGAAAGTCTATGGCTACACCTTC. Translation gives CSVDVAGKVYGYTF.

The rearrangement joins TRBV11-3 to TRBJ2-1; 10 bases are shared with TRBD2. The J segment lost 8 bases and the V segment lost 5 bases, leaving 9 bases of the junction unmatched. CDR1 SGHNT and CDR2 YENEEA come from the germline V gene. This CDR3 is built from 15 residues. CDR3 in DNA: TGTGCCAGCAGCCCACGAGCGGGGGGGCTTCATGAGCAGTTCTTC. Residues: CASSPRAGGLHEQFF.

The chain is built from TRBV28 and TRBJ2-2; TRBD2 matches 9 bases. V trimming: 2 bases; J trimming: 1 base; junction bases outside the gene matches: 2. The CDR3 contains 16 residues. Germline V gives CDR1 MDHEN, CDR2 SYDVKM. This chain's CDR3 is CASSLGAGGNTGELFF. DNA for the CDR3: TGTGCCAGCAGTTTAGGAGCGGGGGGGAACACCGGGGAGCTGTTTTTT.

The chain carries TRBV5-6 and TRBJ2-7, with TRBD1 matching over 10 bases. CDR1 SGHDT and CDR2 YYEEEE come from the germline V gene. After removal of 5 bases from V and 6 bases from J, the junction contained 8 bases not matched to a gene. This CDR3 spans 14 amino acids. CDR3 nucleotide sequence: TGTGCCAGCAGTGGACAGGGGGGGATTTCCGAGCAGTACTTC. Protein: CASSGQGGISEQYF.

V usage is TRBV5-1 and J usage is TRBJ2-3; the match to TRBD2 covers 9 bases. The CDR3 totals 18 residues. Germline V CDR1 and CDR2: SGHRS, YFSETQ. Trimming removed 2 bases from V and 6 bases from J; junction bases left unmatched: 16. For the CDR3, the DNA is TGCGCCAGCAGCTTACAGGGAGGTAGCGGGGGTGTCCTTGATACGCAGTATTTT. This translates into CASSLQGGSGGVLDTQYF.

This sequence joins TRBV7-8 and TRBJ2-2; 15 nucleotides align to TRBD2. CDR3 size: 19 residues. V dropped 5 bases and J dropped 0; count of bases not matched to a gene: 7. Germline values: CDR1 SGHVS, CDR2 FQNEAQ. CDR3 protein: CASSRWRTSGGANTGELFF. DNA for the CDR3: TGTGCCAGCAGCCGATGGAGGACTAGCGGGGGGGCGAACACCGGGGAGCTGTTTTTT.

This clone was recorded a few times. The V and J genes are TRBV14 and TRBJ1-3, with D hard to call. The length of the CDR3 is 13 residues. The germline V and J ends were trimmed by 4 bases and 6 bases, with 10 bases remaining between them. Germline V gene lookup returns CDR1 SGHDN and CDR2 FVKESK. CDR3 nucleotide sequence: TGTGCCAGCAGCCCGACTCCATCAAACACCATATATTTT. Its protein is CASSPTPSNTIYF.

The chain is built from TRBV3-1 (or the pseudogene TRBV3-2) and TRBJ1-1; D remains ambiguous. The germline CDR1 and CDR2 sequences are LGHDT and YNNKEL (reference sequence). The CDR3 loop spans 13 amino acids. V dropped 4 bases and J dropped 4 bases, with 10 bases sitting between them. CDR3 loop: CASSPQRVTEAFF. CDR3 nucleotide sequence: TGTGCCAGCAGCCCTCAGAGGGTCACTGAAGCTTTCTTT.

J is TRBJ2-5 and V is TRBV5-1; D is ambiguous. From germline, CDR1 is SGHRS and CDR2 YFSETQ. This CDR3 region has 13 residues. Trimming cost V 1 base and J 5 bases, with 9 bases left between them. The CDR3 DNA sequence: TGCGCCAGCAGCTTGAGTAGTTGGGAGACCCAGTACTTC. Its translation is CASSLSSWETQYF.

This chain links TRBV19 with TRBJ1-6, with D perhaps TRBD1 (5 bases). Trimming stripped 5 bases from V and 10 bases from J, with 15 bases between. The CDR3 sequence is 14 residues long. Germline V gene data show CDR1 as LNHDA and CDR2 as SQIVND (reference sequence). CDR3 sequence reads: CASSSGGWGSPLHF. DNA of the CDR3: TGTGCCAGTAGTTCCGGGGGATGGGGATCACCCCTCCACTTT.

This chain connects TRBV5-1 to TRBJ1-1; 7 bases map to TRBD1. The trim removed 4 bases at V and 0 bases at J, leaving 6 bases unmatched. CDR3 length: 15 amino acids. Germline V gene lookup returns CDR1 SGHRS and CDR2 YFSETQ. CDR3 DNA: TGCGCCAGCAGCCCAGGGACAGCAATGAACACTGAAGCTTTCTTT. It yields the protein CASSPGTAMNTEAFF.

The rearrangement joins TRBV5-6 to TRBJ2-1, with D unresolved. Between the trimmed V and J ends, which lost 1 base and 5 bases, there was a span of 7 bases. The germline V gene has CDR1 SGHDT and CDR2 YYEEEE. The CDR3 contains 13 residues. The CDR3: CASSLLSDNEQFF. The DNA for the CDR3 is TGTGCCAGCAGCTTGCTCAGCGACAATGAGCAGTTCTTC.

The chain uses TRBV2 and TRBJ2-7; 7 positions match TRBD1. CDR3 length equals 14 residues. CDR1 is SNHLY and CDR2 is FYNNEI in the germline V gene. V shed 1 base and J 2 bases; nucleotides not matched to a gene: 2. The chain's CDR3 is CASSEDRGPYEQYF. In nucleotides, the CDR3 is TGTGCCAGCAGTGAAGACAGGGGACCCTACGAGCAGTACTTC.

This chain uses TRBV5-8 with TRBJ1-2; possibly TRBD1 for D (5 bases). The CDR3 consists of 16 residues. V was trimmed by 0 bases and J by 3 bases, leaving 15 bases between them. Germline assignment: CDR1 SGHTS and CDR2 YDEGEE. DNA for the CDR3: TGTGCCAGCAGCTTGGCCGGGGGGGGGACTTACTATGGCTACACCTTC. It codes for CASSLAGGGTYYGYTF.

V usage is TRBV5-6 and J usage is TRBJ2-2; maybe TRBD1 (6 bases). The CDR3 runs to 16 residues. Germline V lookup: CDR1 SGHDT, CDR2 YYEEEE. Trimming took 2 bases from V and 4 from J, leaving 15 bases between them. CDR3 protein: CASSFRQAAITGELFF. CDR3 nucleotides: TGTGCCAGCAGCTTCCGACAGGCAGCAATCACCGGGGAGCTGTTTTTT.

The genes are TRBV27 and TRBJ2-7; TRBD1 matches at 9 bases. The germline V gene has CDR1 MNHEY and CDR2 SMNVEV (reference sequence). V lost 4 bases and J lost 2; bases outside the gene matches: 6. This CDR3 spans 15 amino acids. The CDR3 reads CASSSRDRAPYEQYF. The DNA for the CDR3 is TGTGCCAGCAGTTCCCGGGACAGGGCACCCTACGAGCAGTACTTC.

This chain links TRBV18 with TRBJ2-1, with D tentatively TRBD2 (6 bases). The CDR3 is 15 residues long. Trimming removed 3 bases at V and 12 bases at J, with 21 bases between. Germline loops: CDR1 KGHSH, CDR2 LQKENI. Here the CDR3 reads CASSPTPLPSSGQFF. In DNA form, the CDR3 reads TGTGCCAGCTCACCTACCCCACTACCGAGTAGCGGGCAGTTCTTC.

This clone has more than one count but fewer than ten. The chain couples TRBV15 to TRBJ1-4; no firm D call. V dropped 7 bases and J dropped 0 bases, with 9 bases sitting between them. CDR3 size: 14 residues. In germline, CDR1 is LNHNV, CDR2 YYDKDF (reference sequence). The CDR3 region is CATNPGPTNEKLFF. The CDR3 nucleotides are TGTGCCACCAATCCGGGTCCAACTAATGAAAAACTGTTTTTT.

The V call is TRBV19, the J call TRBJ2-1; 8 bases fit TRBD2. The V segment lost 6 bases and the J segment 4 bases; nucleotides outside the gene matches: 8. CDR1 and CDR2 from the germline V gene are LNHDA and SQIVND (reference sequence). There are 15 residues in the CDR3. The CDR3 here is CASSLPKRGYNEQFF. CDR3 DNA: TGTGCCAGTAGCCTGCCCAAGCGGGGGTACAATGAGCAGTTCTTC.

This clone appeared a single time. J is TRBJ1-2 and V is TRBV6-4; TRBD1 agrees at 8 bases. V was pared by 2 bases and J by 8 bases, with 4 bases of the junction left unmatched. The CDR3 is 13 amino acids. Per germline, CDR1 MRHNA and CDR2 SNTAGT. CDR3 bases: TGTGCCAGCAGTGACGGGACAGGTTACGGCTACACCTTC. Translating it yields CASSDGTGYGYTF.

The V gene is TRBV5-4, the J gene TRBJ2-5; 12 bases are a match to TRBD2. CDR3 length: 19 residues. The ends lost 0 bases at V and 4 bases at J; junction bases unmatched: 13. Germline-derived CDR1 and CDR2 are SGHNT and YYREEE (reference sequence). The CDR3 nucleotides are TGTGCCAGCAGCTTGGTCGGGCTAGCGGGGGGGTCTATGAGAGAGACCCAGTACTTC. Protein: CASSLVGLAGGSMRETQYF.

V is TRBV6-5 and J is TRBJ1-5; maybe TRBD1 (5 bases). This CDR3 contains 14 residues. Trimming took off 6 bases at V and 6 bases at J, with 15 bases between the two ends. From germline, CDR1 is MNHEY and CDR2 SVGAGI. The DNA of the CDR3 is TGTGCCAGCAGCACTGACAGCTTCCTTCAGCCCCAGCATTTT. It is translated as CASSTDSFLQPQHF.

This clone was observed many times. In DNA, the CDR3 is TGTGCCTGGATGGCGTCGACAGGGACCACAGATACGCAGTATTTT. Its protein product is CAWMASTGTTDTQYF. This rearrangement joins TRBV30 to TRBJ2-3; 7 bases map to TRBD1. This CDR3 contains 15 residues. Germline V gene data show CDR1 as GTSNPN and CDR2 as SVGIG (reference sequence). V shed 4 bases and J 2 bases; nucleotides not matched to a gene: 9. Full variable domain (missing parts from reference TRBV30 and TRBJ2-3): SQTIHQWPATLVQPVGSPLSLECTVEGTSNPNLYWYRQAAGRGLQLLFYSVGIGQISSEVPQNLSASRPQDRQFILSSKKLLLSDSGFYLCAWMASTGTTDTQYFGPGTRLTVL.

This chain joins TRBV6-5 and TRBJ2-1, with D possibly matching TRBD1 (5 bases). Germline V gene data show CDR1 as MNHEY and CDR2 as SVGAGI. The germline V and J ends were trimmed by 4 bases and 6 bases, with 19 bases remaining between them. The CDR3 loop spans 16 amino acids. The CDR3 protein is CASSLQENPESNEQFF. CDR3 DNA sequence: TGTGCCAGCAGTTTACAGGAAAACCCCGAATCCAATGAGCAGTTCTTC.

V and J are TRBV4-2 and TRBJ2-7, with 13 bases lining up with TRBD2. Germline V gives CDR1 LGHNA, CDR2 YNFKEQ. Unmatched junction bases numbered 4, after V lost 4 bases and J lost 4 bases. The CDR3 loop spans 15 amino acids. The CDR3 loop is CASSRGTSGEYEQYF. The CDR3 DNA follows: TGTGCCAGCAGCCGAGGGACTAGCGGGGAATACGAGCAGTACTTC.